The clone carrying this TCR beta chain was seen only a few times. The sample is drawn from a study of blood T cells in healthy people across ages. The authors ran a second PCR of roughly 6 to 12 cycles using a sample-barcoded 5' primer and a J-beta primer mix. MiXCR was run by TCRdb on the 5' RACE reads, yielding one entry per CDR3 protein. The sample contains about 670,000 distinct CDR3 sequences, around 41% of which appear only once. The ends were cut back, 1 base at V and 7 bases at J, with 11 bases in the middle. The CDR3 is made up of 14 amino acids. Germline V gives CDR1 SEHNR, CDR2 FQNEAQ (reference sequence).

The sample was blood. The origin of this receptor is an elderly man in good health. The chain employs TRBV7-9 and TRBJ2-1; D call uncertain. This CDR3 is CASSLDLDVNEQFF. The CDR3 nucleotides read TGTGCCAGCAGCTTAGACCTTGACGTGAATGAGCAGTTCTTC.